This TCR beta chain was sequenced in a study of blood T cell repertoires in COVID-19. Study-level information: COVID-19 samples collected from the United States, Italy and Spain covered acute and convalescent phases. From T cells, B-cell-depleted T cells, or PBMCs came the material, which was cDNA or gDNA.

Germline-derived CDR1 and CDR2 are SGHVS and FQNEAQ. The ends were cut back, 6 bases at V and 2 bases at J, with 17 bases in the middle. CDR3 size: 16 residues. The count of this clone is one. Methods used by the authors: How many nucleated cells were present was estimated from reference gene primer amplification. Clones were sequenced by immunoSEQ multiplex PCR, and TCRdb holds only the in-frame ones, with some missing. Clone size and the V and J calls come from that table; the DNA yielded D and trimming. Of roughly 200,000 clones listed, just under 85% are singletons. Input material: peripheral blood. The clonotype comes from a woman in her seventies with active or convalescent COVID-19. V and J are TRBV7-8 and TRBJ2-1, with a possible D match to TRBD2 (7 bases). CDR3 amino acids: CASRFGRGTTYNEQFF. DNA for the CDR3: TGTGCCAGCAGGTTCGGGCGGGGGACAACCTACAATGAGCAGTTCTTC.